This TCR beta chain stems from a study of blood T cell repertoires in COVID-19 (dated by TCRdb to 2018 to 2021). Looking at the study overall: Samples from collaborators originated in the United States, Italy and Spain and spanned both the acute and convalescent phases of COVID-19. Where available, HLA class I and class II types were taken from metadata supplied by the sample provider and were not determined by assay-based typing. The samples were drawn from two sources: the first 160 participants of the ongoing ImmuneRACE study, and fewer than 1,500 subjects contributed by 6 global collaborators. The prospective study material was composed of cDNA or gDNA derived from T cells, B-cell-depleted T cells, or PBMCs. The dataset comprised deeply sampled blood TCRbeta repertoires from subjects exposed to, actively infected with, or recovered from COVID-19. A de-identified subject ID, COVID-19 status, age in years and sex were almost always included in the sample metadata. A freely available public database, intended as a resource for researchers studying the immune response to SARS-CoV-2, is where the repertoires were released.

Collaborating institutions collected whole blood in K2EDTA tubes following their own protocols. For TCRbeta analysis, collaborators shipped samples in one of three forms: frozen whole blood, isolated PBMCs, or DNA extracted from either of those sample types. TCRbeta CDR3 regions were amplified from genomic DNA using the immunoSEQ Assay, a bias-controlled multiplex PCR. On the study's bioinformatics: Within the assay, amplification of reference gene primers was used to estimate how many nucleated cells each sample contained. Sequence reads were collapsed and filtered to measure the absolute abundance of every unique TCRbeta CDR3 rearrangement. For each sample, productive Simpson clonality was calculated as the square root of Simpson's diversity index across productive rearrangements. TCRdb's version of the immuneACCESS table is confined to in-frame rearrangements and falls short of the full clone set. An unresolved V gene accounts for under half of the shortfall where checked; the remainder is of unknown origin. The V and J calls and the clone size are those of that table, but D and trimming were determined from the DNA. The sample includes over 100,000 clones, with 87% observed a single time. The ten largest clonotypes hold around 2% of the sample.

For CDR1 and CDR2, the germline V gene lists SGDLS and YYNGEE. Taken from cysteine to phenylalanine, the CDR3 has 16 residues. Of all the DNA, just the CDR3 is kept, 48 bases in frame from base 1. Between the V and J ends, shortened by 2 bases and 7 bases respectively, the junction contains 16 bases. Study-level results and caveats: How much clinical and demographic metadata was included differed by source and by participant, and the metadata was provided uncurated.

On this clone itself: Its antigen target is currently unknown. Within one base of it there is no much larger clone, and no base qualities were kept.

The rearranged chain carries TRBV9 and TRBJ1-6, and the D gene may be TRBD1, 6 bases matching. Sequencing was done on a sample of peripheral blood. This receptor was taken from a man aged 50 to 59 with active COVID-19. Here the CDR3 is given as CASSVGAQGQNSPLHF. The DNA sequence is given as TGTGCCAGCAGCGTGGGGGCCCAAGGACAGAATTCACCCCTCCACTTT.